This T cell receptor beta chain was found in a study of CD8+CD57+ T cells in acquired aplastic anemia (dated by TCRdb to the late 2010s). Regarding the research as a whole: DNA extracted from sorted CD4+ and CD8+ cells had a mean of approximately 3.5 ug, with a range of about 0.18 to 27.4 ug. For healthy donor samples, the average read count was about 9.8 million for CD4+ cells and 11 million to 14 million for CD8+ cells.

Profiling of TCR beta VDJ combinations and CDR3 sequences used genomic DNA as the template. An Illumina HiSeq 2000 was used for TCR repertoire sequencing. Per the source publication's procedure: TRBV/TRBJ rearrangement plots, CDR3 size and DJ length profiles, and Simpson's diversity index were used to assess repertoires. The immunodominant clone was defined as the most abundant DNA sequence in deep sequencing data. CDR3 amino acid sequences were checked for sharing between subjects and were compared against published repertoires and the VDJdb database. Clones were called with MiXCR by TCRdb after fastp trimmed the public reads at Q25, and only in-frame beta chains were retained. Duplicate CDR3 protein sequences are folded into a single record with the most common DNA and genes. The V and J calls here are based on TCRdb, not the publication. Present in this sample are a few hundred thousand distinct CDR3 sequences, approximately 57% of which were seen just once. The ten top clones hold approximately 30% of the sample.

Overall results and qualifications from the work: CD8+ Simpson's diversity did not differ significantly between patients and healthy controls (P=0.060). Although 25 to 30 CD8+ CDR3 sequences were shared by patients and controls, these sequences appeared highly expressed in patients and within the immunodominant clones of patients.

This clonotype occurred once. No antigen is known for it. Base quality data are lacking; no much larger clone is found one base away. One read alone makes for weak evidence. TCR repertoires of sorted CD4+ and CD8+ blood T cells from severe aplastic anemia patients and healthy subjects were deep-sequenced in the study. Ficoll-Paque density gradient centrifugation was used to isolate peripheral blood mononuclear cells. CD4+ and CD8+ T cells were sorted by FACS or magnetic beads before DNA extraction. From the germline V gene, CDR1 is MDHEN and CDR2 is SYDVKM. Spanning cysteine to phenylalanine, the CDR3 consists of 12 amino acids. The only DNA kept is the CDR3, 36 bases in frame from the first base. A distance of 6 bases separates the germline ends of V and J, which lose 8 bases and 1 base respectively.

This TCR derives from a human donor in good health. The sequencing sample was made of sorted CD4+, CD8+, or CD8+CD57+ T cells (not recorded which) from PBMCs. Recombination linked TRBV28 to TRBJ1-5, with an unclear D gene assignment. The CDR3 reads as follows: CASHMSNQPQHF. The DNA sequence follows: TGTGCCAGCCATATGAGCAATCAGCCCCAGCATTTT. The CDR3 plus the reference TRBV28 and TRBJ1-5 genes for the other parts give the full variable domain: DVKVTQSSRYLVKRTGEKVFLECVQDMDHENMFWYRQDPGLGLRLIYFSYDVKMKEKGDIPEGYSVSREKKERFSLILESASTNQTSMYLCASHMSNQPQHFGDGTRLSIL.